This T cell receptor beta chain was identified in a study of blood T cell repertoires in COVID-19. The overall study: Italy, Spain and the United States were the sources of the convalescent and acute COVID-19 samples. PBMCs, B-cell-depleted T cells, or T cells provided the cDNA or gDNA that made up the material.

Original processing methods: Estimates of nucleated cell counts were drawn from the amplification of reference gene primers. Profiling relied on immunoSEQ multiplex PCR, and the TCRdb table lists in-frame clones only, not all of them. V and J calls plus clone size are reproduced from that table; the DNA served to infer D and trimming. The repertoire holds about 340,000 clones, with around 80% as singletons. After removal of 0 bases from V and 3 bases from J, the junction contained 3 bases not matched to a gene. The CDR3 spans 15 residues. The germline CDR1 and CDR2 sequences are LGHNA and YNFKEQ. The TCR comes from a young man with active or convalescent COVID-19. The chain combines TRBV4-2 with TRBJ2-3; 7 bases agree with TRBD2. What was sequenced was peripheral blood. CDR3 loop: CASSQELARTDTQYF. Here the CDR3 DNA reads TGTGCCAGCAGCCAAGAACTAGCGAGGACAGATACGCAGTATTTT.